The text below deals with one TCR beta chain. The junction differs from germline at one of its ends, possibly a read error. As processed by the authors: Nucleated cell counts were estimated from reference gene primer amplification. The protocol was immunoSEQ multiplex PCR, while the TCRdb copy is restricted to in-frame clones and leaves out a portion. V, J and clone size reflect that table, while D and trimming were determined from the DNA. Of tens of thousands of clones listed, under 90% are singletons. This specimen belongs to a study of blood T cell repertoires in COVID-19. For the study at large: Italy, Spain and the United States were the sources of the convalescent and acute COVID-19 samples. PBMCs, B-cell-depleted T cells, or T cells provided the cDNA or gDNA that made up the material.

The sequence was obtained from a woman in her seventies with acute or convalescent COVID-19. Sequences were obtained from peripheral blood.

The CDR3 is CASRESGTGRDQPQHF. DNA for the CDR3: TGTGCCAGCAGGGAATCCGGGACAGGGAGAGATCAGCCCCAGCATTTT. This rearrangement joins TRBV25-1 to TRBJ1-5; 9 bases align to TRBD1. This CDR3 spans 16 amino acids. Germline V lookup: CDR1 MGHDK, CDR2 SYGVNS.